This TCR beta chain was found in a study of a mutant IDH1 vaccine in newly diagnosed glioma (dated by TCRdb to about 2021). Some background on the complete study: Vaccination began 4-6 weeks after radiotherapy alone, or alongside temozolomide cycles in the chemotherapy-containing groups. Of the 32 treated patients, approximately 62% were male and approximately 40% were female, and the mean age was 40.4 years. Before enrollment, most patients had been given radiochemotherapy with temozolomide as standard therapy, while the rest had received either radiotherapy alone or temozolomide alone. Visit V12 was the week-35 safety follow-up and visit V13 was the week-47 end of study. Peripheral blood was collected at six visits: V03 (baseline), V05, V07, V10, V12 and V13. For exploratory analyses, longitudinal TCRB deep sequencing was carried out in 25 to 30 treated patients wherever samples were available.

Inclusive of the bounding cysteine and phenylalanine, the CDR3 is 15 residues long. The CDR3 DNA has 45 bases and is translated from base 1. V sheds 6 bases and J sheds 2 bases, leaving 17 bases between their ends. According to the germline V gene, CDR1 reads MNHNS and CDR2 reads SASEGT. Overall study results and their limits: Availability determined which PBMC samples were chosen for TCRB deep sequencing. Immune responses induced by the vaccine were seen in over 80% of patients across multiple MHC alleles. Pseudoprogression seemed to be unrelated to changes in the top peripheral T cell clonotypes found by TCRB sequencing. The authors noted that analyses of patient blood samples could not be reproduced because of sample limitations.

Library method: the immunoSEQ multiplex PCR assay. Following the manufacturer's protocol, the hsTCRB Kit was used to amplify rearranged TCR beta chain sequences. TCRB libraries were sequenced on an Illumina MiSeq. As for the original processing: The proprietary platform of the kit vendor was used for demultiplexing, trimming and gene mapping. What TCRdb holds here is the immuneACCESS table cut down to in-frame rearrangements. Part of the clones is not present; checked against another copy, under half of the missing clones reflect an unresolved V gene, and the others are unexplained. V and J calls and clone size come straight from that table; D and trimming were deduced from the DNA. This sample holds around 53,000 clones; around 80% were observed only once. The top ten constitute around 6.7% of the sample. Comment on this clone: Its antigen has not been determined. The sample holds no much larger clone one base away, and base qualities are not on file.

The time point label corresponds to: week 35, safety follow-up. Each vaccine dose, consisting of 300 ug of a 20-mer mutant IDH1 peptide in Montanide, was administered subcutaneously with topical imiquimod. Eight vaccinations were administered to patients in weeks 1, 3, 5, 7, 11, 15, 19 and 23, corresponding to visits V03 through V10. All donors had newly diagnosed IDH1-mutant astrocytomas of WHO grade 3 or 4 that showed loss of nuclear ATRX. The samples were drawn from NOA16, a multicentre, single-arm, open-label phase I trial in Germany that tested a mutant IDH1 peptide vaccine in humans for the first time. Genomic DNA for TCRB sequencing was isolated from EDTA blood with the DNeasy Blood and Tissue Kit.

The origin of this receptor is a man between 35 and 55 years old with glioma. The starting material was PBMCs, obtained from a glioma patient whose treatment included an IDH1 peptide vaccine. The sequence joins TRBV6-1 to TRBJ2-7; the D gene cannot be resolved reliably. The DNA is TGTGCCAGCAGCCGCCCCGGTGTAGAAGCCTACGAGCAGTACTTC. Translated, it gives CASSRPGVEAYEQYF.